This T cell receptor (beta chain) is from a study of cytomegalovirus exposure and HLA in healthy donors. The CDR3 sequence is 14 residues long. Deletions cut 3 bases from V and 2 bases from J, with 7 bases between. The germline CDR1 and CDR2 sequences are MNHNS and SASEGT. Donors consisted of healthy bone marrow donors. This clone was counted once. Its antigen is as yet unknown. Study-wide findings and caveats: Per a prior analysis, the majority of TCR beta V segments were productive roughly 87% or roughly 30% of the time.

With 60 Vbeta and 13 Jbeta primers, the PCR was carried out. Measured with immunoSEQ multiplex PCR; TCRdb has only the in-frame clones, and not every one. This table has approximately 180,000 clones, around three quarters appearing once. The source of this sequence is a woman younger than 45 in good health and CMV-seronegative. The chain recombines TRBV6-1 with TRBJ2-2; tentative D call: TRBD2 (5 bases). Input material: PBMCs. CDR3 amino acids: CASSEGDNTGELFF. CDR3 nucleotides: TGTGCCAGCAGTGAGGGAGATAACACCGGGGAGCTGTTTTTT.